In this sample, the clone carrying this T cell receptor (beta chain) turned up many times. The antigen is undetermined. TCRdb independently ran MiXCR on the reads; one entry per CDR3 protein. The sample holds some 350,000 distinct CDR3 sequences, about 29% seen once. Trimming removed 1 base from V and 7 bases from J, with 16 bases in between. The CDR3 contains 16 residues. Germline assignment: CDR1 SGHVS and CDR2 FQNEAQ. The record originates from a study of T cell repertoires in cytomegalovirus infection. Study outcomes and limitations: Dominating the ex vivo response were TCR beta clonotypes that were CMV-specific and HLA-C-restricted.

Material: cultured PBMCs, obtained from culture after CMV antigen stimulation. V and J are TRBV7-8 and TRBJ1-4, with D perhaps TRBD1 (6 bases). The origin of this receptor is a human donor in good health (CMV status not recorded). Some clones in this sample may be carry-over from other donors' samples. Here the CDR3 reads CASSLGDGQRGEKLFF. The CDR3 DNA reads TGTGCCAGCAGCTTAGGGGACGGACAGAGGGGTGAAAAACTGTTTTTT.